Listed below are T cell receptor beta chains from one sample, sequenced in a study of technical replicates of blood from a few donors. TCRdb's copy holds only in-frame clones and misses some; the assay was immunoSEQ multiplex PCR. This sample yields about 63,000 clones, of which around 84% are seen a single time; around 5% belongs to the top ten. What was sequenced was PBMCs. These receptors originate from a human donor in good health. Some clones in this sample may be carry-over from other donors' samples. Both conserved end residues are part of each CDR3. Fields, in order: J gene, CDR3 length, D gene, clone size, V gene, CDR3 protein, CDR3 DNA. The D gene is left open where the match is weak. The size of a clone is reported for some rows only, either as once, few or many, or as a class for expanded clones.

j_call: TRBJ2-3; cdr3_length: 18; d_call: TRBD2; clone_size: .; v_call: TRBV19; cdr3_aa: CASSISPGLAGGTDTQYF; cdr3_nt: TGTGCCAGTAGTATATCGCCGGGACTAGCGGGAGGCACAGATACGCAGTATTTT
j_call: TRBJ2-2; cdr3_length: 14; d_call: TRBD2; clone_size: .; v_call: TRBV2; cdr3_aa: CASRAGGGTGELFF; cdr3_nt: TGTGCCAGCAGGGCGGGGGGTGGAACCGGGGAGCTGTTTTTT
j_call: TRBJ2-2; cdr3_length: 15; d_call: .; clone_size: .; v_call: TRBV7-8; cdr3_aa: CASSLANEGTGELFF; cdr3_nt: TGTGCCAGCAGCTTAGCGAACGAGGGTACCGGGGAGCTGTTTTTT
j_call: TRBJ1-2; cdr3_length: 12; d_call: .; clone_size: once; v_call: TRBV9; cdr3_aa: CASSDYLYGYTF; cdr3_nt: TGTGCCAGCAGCGATTACTTATATGGCTACACCTTC
j_call: TRBJ1-5; cdr3_length: 16; d_call: .; clone_size: .; v_call: TRBV18; cdr3_aa: CASSPQESRRNQPQHF; cdr3_nt: TGTGCCAGCTCACCACAGGAAAGCAGGAGGAATCAGCCCCAGCATTTT
j_call: TRBJ2-3; cdr3_length: 19; d_call: TRBD2; clone_size: .; v_call: TRBV9; cdr3_aa: CASSVATGTSGRVTDTQYF; cdr3_nt: TGTGCCAGCAGCGTAGCTACCGGGACTAGCGGGAGGGTCACAGATACGCAGTATTTT
j_call: TRBJ2-5; cdr3_length: 16; d_call: .; clone_size: .; v_call: TRBV10-3; cdr3_aa: CAIKDAPAGRQETQYF; cdr3_nt: TGTGCCATCAAGGATGCGCCCGCCGGGAGACAAGAGACCCAGTACTTC
j_call: TRBJ2-2; cdr3_length: 13; d_call: .; clone_size: .; v_call: TRBV15; cdr3_aa: CATSRDAGGELFF; cdr3_nt: TGTGCCACCAGCAGAGATGCGGGCGGGGAGCTGTTTTTT
j_call: TRBJ1-1; cdr3_length: 13; d_call: TRBD1; clone_size: .; v_call: TRBV6-5; cdr3_aa: CASRLGQGAEAFF; cdr3_nt: TGTGCCAGCAGGCTGGGACAGGGGGCTGAAGCTTTCTTT
j_call: TRBJ2-3; cdr3_length: 16; d_call: TRBD2; clone_size: .; v_call: TRBV19; cdr3_aa: CASSVGLAGGTDTQYF; cdr3_nt: TGTGCCAGTAGTGTGGGACTAGCGGGAGGGACAGATACGCAGTATTTT
j_call: TRBJ1-2; cdr3_length: 13; d_call: .; clone_size: .; v_call: TRBV5-4; cdr3_aa: CASSLRGNYGYTF; cdr3_nt: TGTGCCAGCAGCTTGAGGGGTAACTATGGCTACACCTTC
j_call: TRBJ1-2; cdr3_length: 14; d_call: TRBD1; clone_size: .; v_call: TRBV6-6; cdr3_aa: CASSPTDRGEGYTF; cdr3_nt: TGTGCCAGCAGTCCAACGGACAGGGGGGAAGGCTACACCTTC
j_call: TRBJ2-5; cdr3_length: 15; d_call: .; clone_size: .; v_call: TRBV7-2; cdr3_aa: CASSPAPDGSSTQYF; cdr3_nt: TGTGCCAGCAGCCCGGCCCCCGACGGGTCGTCGACCCAGTACTTC
j_call: TRBJ2-1; cdr3_length: 15; d_call: TRBD2; clone_size: .; v_call: TRBV11-2; cdr3_aa: CASSLGAGGLNEQFF; cdr3_nt: TGTGCCAGCAGCTTAGGAGCGGGAGGGCTTAATGAGCAGTTCTTC
j_call: TRBJ1-2; cdr3_length: 13; d_call: .; clone_size: .; v_call: TRBV29-1; cdr3_aa: CSVVRSNNYGYTF; cdr3_nt: TGCAGCGTTGTGAGGTCAAATAACTATGGCTACACCTTC
j_call: TRBJ2-5; cdr3_length: 15; d_call: TRBD1; clone_size: once; v_call: TRBV5-5; cdr3_aa: CASSLGQGGQETQYF; cdr3_nt: TGTGCCAGCAGCTTAGGACAGGGGGGACAAGAGACCCAGTACTTC
j_call: TRBJ1-2; cdr3_length: 15; d_call: .; clone_size: .; v_call: TRBV5-1; cdr3_aa: CASSLNTGQVYGYTF; cdr3_nt: TGCGCCAGCAGCTTGAATACAGGGCAAGTCTATGGCTACACCTTC
j_call: TRBJ1-1; cdr3_length: 14; d_call: .; clone_size: few; v_call: TRBV7-2; cdr3_aa: CASSLDLRGTEAFF; cdr3_nt: TGTGCCAGCAGCTTAGATTTGCGGGGGACTGAAGCTTTCTTT
j_call: TRBJ1-2; cdr3_length: 13; d_call: .; clone_size: .; v_call: TRBV18; cdr3_aa: CASSKDKNYGYTF; cdr3_nt: TGTGCCAGCTCGAAGGACAAAAACTATGGCTACACCTTC
j_call: TRBJ2-2; cdr3_length: 16; d_call: TRBD1; clone_size: once; v_call: TRBV7-3; cdr3_aa: CASSLPTGLNTGELFF; cdr3_nt: TGTGCCAGCAGCCTCCCGACAGGGCTGAACACCGGGGAGCTGTTTTTT
j_call: TRBJ2-5; cdr3_length: 13; d_call: .; clone_size: .; v_call: TRBV27; cdr3_aa: CASTTGTKETQYF; cdr3_nt: TGTGCCAGCACAACCGGGACAAAAGAGACCCAGTACTTC